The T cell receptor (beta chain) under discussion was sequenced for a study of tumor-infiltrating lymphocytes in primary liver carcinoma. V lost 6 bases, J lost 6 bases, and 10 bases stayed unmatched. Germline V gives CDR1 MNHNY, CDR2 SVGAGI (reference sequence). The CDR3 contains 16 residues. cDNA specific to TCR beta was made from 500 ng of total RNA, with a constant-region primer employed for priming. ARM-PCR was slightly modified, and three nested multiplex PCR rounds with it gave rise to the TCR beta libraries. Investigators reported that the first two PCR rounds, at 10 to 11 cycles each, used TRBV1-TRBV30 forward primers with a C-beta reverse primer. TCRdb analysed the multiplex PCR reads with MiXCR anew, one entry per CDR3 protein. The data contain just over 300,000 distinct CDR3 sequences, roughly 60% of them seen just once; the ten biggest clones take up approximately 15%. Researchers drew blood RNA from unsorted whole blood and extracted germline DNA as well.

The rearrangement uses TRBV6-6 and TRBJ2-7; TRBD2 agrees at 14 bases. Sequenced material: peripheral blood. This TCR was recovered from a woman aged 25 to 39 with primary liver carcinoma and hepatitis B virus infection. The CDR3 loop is CASSRSGTSGRVEQYF. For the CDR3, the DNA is TGTGCCAGCAGCCGTTCCGGGACTAGCGGGAGAGTCGAGCAGTACTTC.